This T cell receptor beta chain was sequenced for a study of T cell repertoires in cytomegalovirus infection. Across the study: It can be stated that public TCR beta signatures indicated CMV infection as well as a matching HLA type.

V was pared by 2 bases and J by 3 bases, with 11 bases between. The CDR3 covers 14 residues. Germline V gene sequence: CDR1 SGHVS, CDR2 FQNEAQ. This clonotype was observed a few times. Via MiXCR, TCRdb re-called the reads, giving one row per CDR3 protein. Of around 740,000 distinct CDR3 sequences listed, 35% are singletons. The chain has TRBV7-8 and TRBJ2-7, with D possibly being TRBD2 (6 bases). The sequence derives from a human donor in good health (CMV status not recorded). Some clones in this sample may be carry-over from other donors' samples. The sequenced sample was PBMCs. The CDR3 DNA reads as TGTGCCAGCAGCTTACTGGGGGAGGTCTACGAGCAGTACTTC. Translated: CASSLLGEVYEQYF.